These 13 T cell receptor beta chains originate from one sample sequenced in a study of beta chain features in type 1 diabetes. The entirety of the isolated RNA underwent reverse transcription, so expressed TCRB transcripts were sequenced. Here immunoSEQ multiplex PCR was the method, and the copy in TCRdb shows in-frame clones only, minus some. The repertoire holds a few hundred thousand clones, roughly 9.6% seen once, with roughly 0.016% in the top ten. Sequencing was done on a sample of naive CD4+ T cells from blood. Source of these receptors: a woman younger than 45 in good health.

The sample holds a few counts of this clone. V is TRBV28 and J is TRBJ2-7; tentative D call: TRBD2 (7 bases). Between the trimmed V and J ends, which lost 8 bases and 3 bases, there was a span of 17 bases. The CDR3 totals 14 residues. The V gene's germline CDR1 is MDHEN and CDR2 SYDVKM. For the CDR3, the DNA is TGTGCCAGCGGGGGGGGCGGCGGGAACTACGAGCAGTACTTC. Protein sequence: CASGGGGGNYEQYF.

The genes are TRBV7-2 and TRBJ2-7, with TRBD2 as a possible D gene (6 bases). CDR3 length equals 13 residues. Trimming took off 8 bases at V and 1 base at J, with 12 bases between the two ends. CDR1 is SGHTA and CDR2 is FQGNSA in the germline V gene. The CDR3 coding sequence is TGTGCCAGCGGTTGGGGGGTGTCCTACGAGCAGTACTTC. This translates into CASGWGVSYEQYF.

This chain uses TRBV15 with TRBJ1-2; a possible D gene is TRBD1 (6 bases). Germline lookup yields CDR1 LNHNV and CDR2 YYDKDF (reference sequence). There are 17 residues in the CDR3. V gave up 2 bases and J gave up 3 bases, with 19 bases separating them. The CDR3 here is CATSRSSPKQGHYGYTF. CDR3 bases: TGTGCCACCAGCAGATCCTCCCCCAAACAGGGTCACTATGGCTACACCTTC.

Concerning this clone itself: This same CDR3 is encoded by further DNA sequences in the sample. V and J are TRBV7-3 and TRBJ2-7; 7 bases line up with TRBD2. Germline V lookup: CDR1 SGHTA, CDR2 FQGTGA. Losses at the gene ends were 2 bases for V and 0 bases for J; bases not matched to a gene: 4. The CDR3 is made up of 15 amino acids. The DNA of the CDR3 is TGTGCCAGCAGCTTACGCGGCGGGAGCTCCTACGAGCAGTACTTC. It codes for CASSLRGGSSYEQYF.

This clone has just a few counts. The V call is TRBV7-2, the J call TRBJ2-5; D is perhaps TRBD2 (6 bases). The CDR3 sequence is 16 residues long. Germline CDR1 reads SGHTA; CDR2 reads FQGNSA. V was cut by 0 bases and J by 2 bases, with 13 bases left in between. Here the CDR3 DNA reads TGTGCCAGCAGCTTAGCCCCAGGTGCGGGGCAAGAGACCCAGTACTTC. Translation gives CASSLAPGAGQETQYF.

This clone has more than one count but fewer than ten. V is TRBV9 and J is TRBJ2-2, with D possibly matching TRBD2 (5 bases). V lost 3 bases, J lost 8 bases, and 17 bases lay in between. The CDR3 runs to 15 residues. Per the germline V gene, CDR1 is SGDLS and CDR2 is YYNGEE. The CDR3 here is CASSAAVRGLGELFF. DNA for the CDR3: TGTGCCAGCAGCGCAGCTGTACGGGGATTAGGGGAGCTGTTTTTT.

The chain links TRBV4-3 to TRBJ1-1; D gene uncertain. Germline V gives CDR1 LGHNA, CDR2 YSLEER. With 4 bases removed from V and 5 bases from J, the gap between germline ends came to 14 bases. The CDR3 runs to 14 residues. The CDR3 spells CASSRTGTRTEAFF. DNA of the CDR3: TGCGCCAGCAGCCGGACGGGAACGAGAACTGAAGCTTTCTTT.

V gene TRBV29-1 combines with J gene TRBJ2-7; 12 positions match TRBD2. This CDR3 contains 15 residues. Per the germline V gene, CDR1 is SQVTM and CDR2 is ANQGSEA. The J segment lost 3 bases and the V segment lost 6 bases, leaving 9 bases of the junction unmatched. The CDR3 nucleotides are TGCAGCGTGAGACCCAGACTAGCGGGGGACTACGAGCAGTACTTC. It yields the protein CSVRPRLAGDYEQYF.

This clone was observed a single time. The chain joins TRBV5-4 to TRBJ2-1; D is unclear. The CDR3 totals 14 residues. V was clipped by 0 bases and J by 6 bases, with 10 bases between them. Per the germline V gene, CDR1 is SGHNT and CDR2 is YYREEE (reference sequence). CDR3 protein: CASSLEGSLNEQFF. The CDR3 coding sequence is TGTGCCAGCAGCTTGGAAGGTAGCCTCAATGAGCAGTTCTTC.

This clone came up once. DNA for the CDR3: TGCGCCAGCAGCTTGAGTGTTGGGGAGGATGAGCAGTTCTTC. Amino acid sequence: CASSLSVGEDEQFF. V and J are TRBV5-1 and TRBJ2-1; a possible D gene is TRBD2 (6 bases). Germline V lookup: CDR1 SGHRS, CDR2 YFSETQ. V was cut by 1 base and J by 8 bases, with 13 bases left in between. This CDR3 region has 14 residues.

This clone was seen a few times. V gene TRBV18 combines with J gene TRBJ2-3; TRBD2 matches at 11 bases. V lost 8 bases to trimming and J lost 0 bases; unmatched junction nucleotides: 7. Germline loops: CDR1 KGHSH, CDR2 LQKENI. This CDR3 is 16 amino acids long. The CDR3 DNA is TGTGCCAGCGTACCGGGACTAGCGGCTAGCACAGATACGCAGTATTTT. Its translation: CASVPGLAASTDTQYF.

The chain couples TRBV7-2 to TRBJ2-3; D perhaps matches TRBD2 (5 bases). Trimming removed 5 bases from V and 1 base from J, with 13 bases in between. The CDR3 is 15 amino acids. Germline V gene lookup returns CDR1 SGHTA and CDR2 FQGNSA. CDR3 DNA sequence: TGTGCCAGCAGCCGCAAGGACTGGCGCACAGATACGCAGTATTTT. This translates into CASSRKDWRTDTQYF.

J is TRBJ2-7 and V is TRBV2, with 8 bases that match TRBD1. The J segment lost 2 bases and the V segment lost 8 bases, leaving 2 bases of the junction unmatched. Per the germline V gene, CDR1 is SNHLY and CDR2 is FYNNEI. The CDR3 length is 12 residues. CDR3 amino acids: CASSRGPYEQYF. The CDR3 DNA reads as TGTGCCAGCTCCAGGGGGCCCTACGAGCAGTACTTC.